The rows below give T cell receptor beta chains drawn from one sample of a study of blood T cell repertoires in COVID-19. Using immunoSEQ multiplex PCR, the repertoire was profiled, and TCRdb retains in-frame clones only, with some absent. The sample carries about 180,000 clones, roughly 84% recorded once. The sequenced material came from peripheral blood. The receptor source for this set is a woman aged 80 or older with acute or convalescent COVID-19. The CDR3 runs from the conserved cysteine through the conserved F or W. Each record gives: J gene, D gene, V gene, clone size, CDR3 protein, CDR3 DNA. A D gene is named only where the DNA matches it firmly. Rows give clone size only sometimes, using once, few, many, or a class for an expanded clone.

j_call: TRBJ1-1
d_call: .
v_call: TRBV11-3
clone_size: .
cdr3_aa: CASSLGLQEAFF
cdr3_nt: TGTGCCAGCAGCTTAGGGCTCCAAGAAGCTTTCTTT

j_call: TRBJ1-6
d_call: .
v_call: TRBV2
clone_size: .
cdr3_aa: CASSTGINSPLHF
cdr3_nt: TGTGCCAGCAGTACAGGGATCAATTCACCCCTCCACTTT

j_call: TRBJ2-3
d_call: TRBD1
v_call: TRBV6-5
clone_size: .
cdr3_aa: CASRRTGVDTDTQYF
cdr3_nt: TGTGCCAGCAGAAGGACAGGGGTCGACACAGATACGCAGTATTTT

j_call: TRBJ1-1
d_call: .
v_call: TRBV12-5
clone_size: once
cdr3_aa: CASGLRTALNTEAFF
cdr3_nt: TGTGCTAGTGGTCTACGGACAGCCTTGAACACTGAAGCTTTCTTT

j_call: TRBJ2-2
d_call: TRBD2
v_call: TRBV30
clone_size: few
cdr3_aa: CAWSVLSGKGTGELFF
cdr3_nt: TGTGCCTGGAGTGTACTTAGCGGGAAGGGCACCGGGGAGCTGTTTTTT

j_call: TRBJ1-2
d_call: TRBD1
v_call: TRBV12-5
clone_size: few
cdr3_aa: CASGRDRIYGYTF
cdr3_nt: TGTGCTAGTGGCCGGGACAGAATCTATGGCTACACCTTC

j_call: TRBJ1-5
d_call: .
v_call: TRBV18
clone_size: .
cdr3_aa: CASSRIQGLQPQHF
cdr3_nt: TGTGCCAGCTCCCGCATCCAGGGTTTACAGCCCCAGCATTTT

j_call: TRBJ1-1
d_call: .
v_call: TRBV10-3
clone_size: .
cdr3_aa: CAISDRWRNTEAFF
cdr3_nt: TGTGCCATCAGCGACAGGTGGAGGAACACTGAAGCTTTCTTT

j_call: TRBJ2-3
d_call: TRBD2
v_call: TRBV19
clone_size: .
cdr3_aa: CASSTPSGRAMDTQYF
cdr3_nt: TGTGCCAGTAGTACCCCTAGCGGGAGGGCTATGGATACGCAGTATTTT

j_call: TRBJ1-2
d_call: .
v_call: TRBV30
clone_size: .
cdr3_aa: CAWRQVPTNYGYTF
cdr3_nt: TGTGCCTGGAGACAGGTTCCCACTAACTATGGCTACACCTTC

j_call: TRBJ1-4
d_call: .
v_call: TRBV25-1
clone_size: .
cdr3_aa: CASSRRATNEKLFF
cdr3_nt: TGTGCCAGCAGTAGGAGGGCAACTAATGAAAAACTGTTTTTT

j_call: TRBJ2-1
d_call: TRBD1
v_call: TRBV6-4
clone_size: .
cdr3_aa: CASSEEGGQGWDEQFF
cdr3_nt: TGTGCCAGCAGTGAAGAAGGGGGACAGGGGTGGGATGAGCAGTTCTTC

j_call: TRBJ1-5
d_call: TRBD1
v_call: TRBV6-5
clone_size: few
cdr3_aa: CATRQGRQPQHF
cdr3_nt: TGTGCCACCCGACAGGGGCGGCAGCCCCAGCATTTT

j_call: TRBJ2-5
d_call: .
v_call: TRBV5-4
clone_size: .
cdr3_aa: CASSSPVQETQYF
cdr3_nt: TGTGCCAGCAGCTCGCCGGTCCAAGAGACCCAGTACTTC

j_call: TRBJ1-6
d_call: TRBD1
v_call: TRBV30
clone_size: .
cdr3_aa: CAWSLTGRNSPLHF
cdr3_nt: TGTGCCTGGAGTTTGACAGGGCGTAATTCACCCCTCCACTTT

j_call: TRBJ2-1
d_call: TRBD2
v_call: TRBV23-1
clone_size: few
cdr3_aa: CASSQFKRGRSEVSYNEQFF
cdr3_nt: TGCGCCAGCAGTCAATTCAAGCGGGGGCGATCGGAGGTCTCCTACAATGAGCAGTTCTTC

j_call: TRBJ1-6
d_call: .
v_call: TRBV25-1
clone_size: .
cdr3_aa: CASSEGGSPLHF
cdr3_nt: TGTGCCAGCAGTGAGGGAGGATCACCCCTCCACTTT

j_call: TRBJ2-1
d_call: .
v_call: TRBV6-6
clone_size: .
cdr3_aa: CASSSGGALTYNEQFF
cdr3_nt: TGTGCCAGCAGTTCTGGGGGCGCCCTCACCTACAATGAGCAGTTCTTC

j_call: TRBJ2-7
d_call: .
v_call: TRBV9
clone_size: .
cdr3_aa: CASSTLGQGFYEQYF
cdr3_nt: TGTGCCAGCAGCACCCTGGGGCAGGGTTTTTACGAGCAGTACTTC

j_call: TRBJ1-1
d_call: .
v_call: TRBV7-9
clone_size: .
cdr3_aa: CASSPGGIAMNTEAFF
cdr3_nt: TGTGCCAGCAGCCCGGGGGGAATAGCCATGAACACTGAAGCTTTCTTT

j_call: TRBJ2-1
d_call: .
v_call: TRBV21-1
clone_size: once
cdr3_aa: CASSKALFSGGFNEQFF
cdr3_nt: TGTGCCAGCAGCAAAGCGCTTTTTAGCGGGGGGTTCAATGAGCAGTTCTTC

j_call: TRBJ1-4
d_call: TRBD1
v_call: TRBV29-1
clone_size: .
cdr3_aa: CSVVRTGGYSTNEKLFF
cdr3_nt: TGCAGCGTTGTAAGGACAGGAGGGTATTCAACTAATGAAAAACTGTTTTTT